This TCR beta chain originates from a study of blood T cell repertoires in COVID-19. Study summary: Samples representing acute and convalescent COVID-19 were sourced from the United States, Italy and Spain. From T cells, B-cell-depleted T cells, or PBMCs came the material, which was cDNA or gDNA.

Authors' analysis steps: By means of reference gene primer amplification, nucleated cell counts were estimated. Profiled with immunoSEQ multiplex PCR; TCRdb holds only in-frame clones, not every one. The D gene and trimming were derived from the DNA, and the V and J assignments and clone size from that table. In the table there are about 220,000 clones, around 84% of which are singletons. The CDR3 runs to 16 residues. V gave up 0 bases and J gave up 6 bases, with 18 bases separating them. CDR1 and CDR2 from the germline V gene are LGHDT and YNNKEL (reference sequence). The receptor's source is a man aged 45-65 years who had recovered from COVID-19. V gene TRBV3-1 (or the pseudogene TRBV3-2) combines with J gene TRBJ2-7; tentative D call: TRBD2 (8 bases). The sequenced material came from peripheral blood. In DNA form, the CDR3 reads TGTGCCAGCAGCCAAGATAAGGGGGCGGGAGGAGGCGAGCAGTACTTC. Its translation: CASSQDKGAGGGEQYF.